The source of this T cell receptor (beta chain) is a study of blood T cell repertoires in COVID-19. In the study overall: The United States, Italy and Spain were the sources of the acute and convalescent COVID-19 samples.

TCRdb's copy holds only in-frame clones and misses some; the assay was immunoSEQ multiplex PCR. The sample yields about 91,000 clones, about 90% seen once. The CDR3 has 14 residues. Trimming cost V 5 bases and J 2 bases; bases outside gene matches: 3. Germline CDR1 reads SQVTM; CDR2 reads ANQGSEA. The receptor's source is a man in his 70s with acute or convalescent COVID-19. This chain joins TRBV29-1 and TRBJ2-1; 10 bases match TRBD1. The specimen sequenced was peripheral blood. Written as DNA, the CDR3 is TGCAGCGTTCTTGGACAGGGGGCCTACAATGAGCAGTTCTTC. This translates into CSVLGQGAYNEQFF.